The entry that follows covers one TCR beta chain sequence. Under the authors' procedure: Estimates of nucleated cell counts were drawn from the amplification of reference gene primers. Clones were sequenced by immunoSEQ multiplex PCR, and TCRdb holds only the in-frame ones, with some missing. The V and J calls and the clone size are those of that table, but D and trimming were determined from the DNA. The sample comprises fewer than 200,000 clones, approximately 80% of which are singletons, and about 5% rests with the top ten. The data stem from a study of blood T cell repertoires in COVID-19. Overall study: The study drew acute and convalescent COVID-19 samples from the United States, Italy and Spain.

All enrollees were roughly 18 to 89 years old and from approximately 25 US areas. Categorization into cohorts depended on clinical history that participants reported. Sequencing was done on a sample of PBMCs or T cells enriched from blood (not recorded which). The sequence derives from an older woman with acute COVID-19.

The CDR3 loop is CASSKHSYEQYV. Written as DNA, the CDR3 is TGTGCCAGCAGCAAACACTCCTACGAGCAGTACGTC. The chain joins TRBV21-1 to TRBJ2-7; the DNA was not compared with TRBD1, the D call given in the table. TRBV21-1 corresponds to a pseudogene. The CDR3 is made up of 12 amino acids.